These 26 T cell receptor beta chains were all obtained from the same sample, sequenced in a study of T cells expressing NK-cell markers. TCRdb processed the 5' RACE reads again and assigns one entry to each CDR3 protein, with no DNA. The sample has over 350,000 distinct CDR3 sequences; the top ten hold roughly 10%. Sequencing was performed on blood T cells: a sorted CD56 or NKG2C T cell subset, CD4+ or CD8+ T cells, or bulk PBMC T cells (not recorded which). These receptors originate from a woman aged 45-65 years in good health.

The chain combines TRBV24-1 with TRBJ2-3. Germline V gives CDR1 KGHDR, CDR2 SFDVKD. The CDR3 extends over 13 amino acids. The CDR3 reads CATSDELTDTQYF.

The V gene is TRBV12-3 or TRBV12-4, the J gene TRBJ2-2. This CDR3 is 14 amino acids long. CDR3 in amino acids: CASSLDEHPGELFF.

This sequence joins TRBV20-1 and TRBJ2-3; the D call from TCRdb, TRBD2, cannot be confirmed without DNA. This CDR3 is built from 14 residues. CDR1 and CDR2 from the germline V gene are DFQATT and SNEGSKA (reference sequence). CDR3: CSAPLGPRTDTQYF.

The chain uses TRBV5-6 and TRBJ2-1; TCRdb returns TRBD1, unconfirmable since there is no DNA. Germline CDR1 is SGHDT and CDR2 is YYEEEE. The CDR3 is made up of 16 amino acids. The CDR3 is CASSFGIGRRPNEQFF.

The rearrangement uses TRBV12-3 or TRBV12-4 and TRBJ2-1; TCRdb selects TRBD2, and the lack of DNA leaves this call unchecked. The CDR3 is 14 amino acids. The CDR3 sequence is CASRTSGFTNEQFF.

The rearrangement joins TRBV12-3 or TRBV12-4 to TRBJ2-2; TCRdb proposes TRBD2, but this gene call is untestable without DNA. This CDR3 is 16 amino acids long. The CDR3 is CASSRGTDFATGELFF.

This chain uses TRBV5-1 with TRBJ1-6; the TRBD1 assignment by TCRdb is unverifiable without DNA. CDR3 length: 16 residues. The germline CDR1 and CDR2 sequences are SGHRS and YFSETQ. CDR3 amino acids: CASSLQAGPTNSPLHF.

This chain uses TRBV30 with TRBJ1-3. Germline CDR1 is GTSNPN and CDR2 is SVGIG (reference sequence). The CDR3 has 13 amino acids. CDR3 sequence reads: CAWSVDSGNTIYF.

The V call is TRBV11-3, the J call TRBJ1-3; TCRdb selects TRBD1, and the lack of DNA leaves this call unchecked. The CDR3 has 15 residues. CDR1 and CDR2 from the germline V gene are SGHNT and YENEEA. This CDR3 is CASSPPTGKGNTIYF.

This chain uses TRBV12-3 or TRBV12-4 with TRBJ2-1; there is no DNA to check the TCRdb D call of TRBD2. The CDR3 spans 13 residues. The CDR3 here is CASARQLAGEQFF.

The CDR3 region is CAIRGSSDTQYF. The chain combines TRBV10-3 with TRBJ2-3; TCRdb gives TRBD2 as the D gene, but with no DNA this cannot be confirmed. There are 12 residues in the CDR3. Germline-derived CDR1 and CDR2 are ENHRY and SYGVKD.

The chain has TRBV12-3 or TRBV12-4 and TRBJ2-7; the TCRdb D gene call, TRBD1, has no DNA to confirm it. This CDR3 contains 13 residues. CDR3 loop: CASRGQGAGEQYF.

The chain couples TRBV15 to TRBJ2-1; TCRdb picks TRBD2, but there is no DNA to check that call. The CDR3 sequence is 16 residues long. Looked up from germline, CDR1 is LNHNV and CDR2 is YYDKDF (reference sequence). CDR3 sequence reads: CATSRVVGRENNEQFF.

V usage is TRBV29-1 and J usage is TRBJ1-5. In germline, CDR1 is SQVTM, CDR2 ANQGSEA. The length of the CDR3 is 13 residues. CDR3 amino acids: CSVDWTRSQPQHF.

The gene calls are TRBV10-3 and TRBJ2-1; TCRdb's assignment of TRBD1 cannot be checked, as there is no DNA. Germline-derived CDR1 and CDR2 are ENHRY and SYGVKD. The CDR3 covers 13 residues. CDR3 region: CAIKDRNHNEQFF.

The chain couples TRBV5-1 to TRBJ2-1. Germline CDR1 and CDR2: SGHRS and YFSETQ. CDR3 length equals 15 residues. CDR3 sequence: CASSLGLAKVDEQFF. Filled out from reference TRBV5-1 and TRBJ2-1, the complete variable domain reads KAGVTQTPRYLIKTRGQQVTLSCSPISGHRSVSWYQQTPGQGLQFLFEYFSETQRNKGNFPGRFSGRQFSNSRSEMNVSTLELGDSALYLCASSLGLAKVDEQFFGPGTRLTVL.

V and J are TRBV5-1 and TRBJ2-1; no DNA is available, so the TRBD2 call from TCRdb remains unchecked. Per the germline V gene, CDR1 is SGHRS and CDR2 is YFSETQ. The CDR3 has 15 amino acids. The CDR3 region is CASSLDESTYNEQFF.

This chain links TRBV7-8 with TRBJ2-2; TCRdb proposes TRBD2, but this gene call is untestable without DNA. The CDR3 totals 16 residues. Germline CDR1 is SGHVS and CDR2 is FQNEAQ. CDR3 region: CASSLVASGRPGELFF.

Here the CDR3 reads CSARDPGQWARSSYNEQFF. J is TRBJ2-1 and V is TRBV20-1; TCRdb indicates TRBD1, and absent DNA this call remains unverified. The CDR3 loop spans 19 amino acids. Per the germline V gene, CDR1 is DFQATT and CDR2 is SNEGSKA (reference sequence).

V usage is TRBV6-9 and J usage is TRBJ1-5; the TRBD1 assignment by TCRdb is unverifiable without DNA. Looked up from germline, CDR1 is MNHGY and CDR2 is SVAAGI. CDR3 length: 15 amino acids. This CDR3 reads CASSTGTVTNQPQHF.

The chain uses TRBV6-5 and TRBJ2-1; TCRdb reports TRBD1, a call that lacks DNA to check it against. This CDR3 has 14 residues. The germline V gene encodes CDR1 MNHEY and CDR2 SVGAGI. CDR3 sequence reads: CASSVQGAYNEQFF.

The chain links TRBV7-2 to TRBJ2-1. The CDR3 contains 12 residues. The V gene's germline CDR1 is SGHTA and CDR2 FQGNSA. This chain's CDR3 is CASSLPSFEQFF.

This rearrangement joins TRBV10-1 to TRBJ2-1. The CDR3 has 15 residues. CDR1 is WNHNN, CDR2 SYGVQD, per germline (reference sequence). The CDR3 is CASSEWRGPLNEQFF.

This chain uses TRBV20-1 with TRBJ2-4; TCRdb's D gene call, TRBD2, goes unchecked for lack of DNA. This CDR3 contains 18 residues. Looked up from germline, CDR1 is DFQATT and CDR2 is SNEGSKA (reference sequence). CDR3 sequence: CSAIKLAGGSWAKNIQYF.

V gene TRBV4-1 combines with J gene TRBJ2-6; TCRdb returns TRBD1, unconfirmable since there is no DNA. CDR3 length equals 18 residues. Germline V lookup: CDR1 MGHRA, CDR2 YSYEKL. CDR3 sequence: CASSQGFGQPPGANVLTF.

This rearrangement joins TRBV12-3 or TRBV12-4 to TRBJ2-2; TCRdb selects TRBD2, and the lack of DNA leaves this call unchecked. The CDR3 loop spans 16 amino acids. CDR3 loop: CASTQGVSGRPGELFF.